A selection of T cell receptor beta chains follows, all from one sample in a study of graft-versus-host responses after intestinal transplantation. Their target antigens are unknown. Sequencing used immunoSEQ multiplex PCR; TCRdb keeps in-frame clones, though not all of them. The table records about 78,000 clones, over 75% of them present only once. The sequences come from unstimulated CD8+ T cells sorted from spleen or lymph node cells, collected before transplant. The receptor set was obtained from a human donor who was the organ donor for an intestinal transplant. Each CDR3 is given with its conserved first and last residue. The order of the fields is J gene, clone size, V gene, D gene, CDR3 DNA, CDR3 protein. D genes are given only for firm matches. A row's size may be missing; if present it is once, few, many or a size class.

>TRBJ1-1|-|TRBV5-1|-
TGCGCCAGCAGCTTGGACAGGAACACTGAAGCTTTCTTT
CASSLDRNTEAFF
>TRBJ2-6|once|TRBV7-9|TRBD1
TGTGCCAGTTTGCGGGGGACAGGGGATAGTGGGGCCAACGTCCTGACTTTC
CASLRGTGDSGANVLTF
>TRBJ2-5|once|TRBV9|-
TGTGCCAGCAGCGAAGGGGGTTTAGGGGAGACCCAGTACTTC
CASSEGGLGETQYF
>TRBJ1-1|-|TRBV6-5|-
TGTGCCAGCAGAACTTCAGGGTCGCTGAACACTGAAGCTTTCTTT
CASRTSGSLNTEAFF
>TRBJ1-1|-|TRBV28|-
TGTGCCAGCAGGTATTCTAGTCAGGGGTTGGCTTTCTTT
CASRYSSQGLAFF
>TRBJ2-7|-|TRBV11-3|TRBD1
TGTGCCAGCAGCCCCCCGGGACAGCCCTACGAGCAGTACTTC
CASSPPGQPYEQYF
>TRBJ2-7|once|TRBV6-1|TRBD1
TGTGCCAGCAGTAGGGGACAGGTCTACGAGCAGTACTTC
CASSRGQVYEQYF
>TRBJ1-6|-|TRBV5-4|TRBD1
TGTGCCAGCAGCTCCGGGACAGGCGATTCACCCCTCCACTTT
CASSSGTGDSPLHF
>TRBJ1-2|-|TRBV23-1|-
TGCGCCAGCACCCCGGGCAAAGACGGGTTACCGGGCTACACCTTC
CASTPGKDGLPGYTF
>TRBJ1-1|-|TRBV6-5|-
TGTGCCACAAGAGTTTTCGGCACTGAAGCTTTCTTT
CATRVFGTEAFF
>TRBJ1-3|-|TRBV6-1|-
TGTGCCAGCAGTGAACGCCGGCAAAGGGTGGTAGGAAACACCATATATTTT
CASSERRQRVVGNTIYF
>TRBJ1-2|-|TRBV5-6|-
TGTGCCAGCAGCTTGGTTGGGGGACACCTAGTAGTTAACTATGGCTACACCTTC
CASSLVGGHLVVNYGYTF
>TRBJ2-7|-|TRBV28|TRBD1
TGTGCCAGCAGTTTAGGGACAGGCGGCTACGAGCAGTACTTC
CASSLGTGGYEQYF
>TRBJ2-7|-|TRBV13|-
TGTGCCAGCAGTCGAGGACTCGGCGAGCAGTACTTC
CASSRGLGEQYF
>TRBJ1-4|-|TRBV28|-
TGTGCCAGCAGTTCTCGTTTAAGTGCAACTAATGAAAAACTGTTTTTT
CASSSRLSATNEKLFF
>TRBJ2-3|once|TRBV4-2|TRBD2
TGTGCCAGCAGCCAAATAGCGGGGGCCCCCACAGATACGCAGTATTTT
CASSQIAGAPTDTQYF
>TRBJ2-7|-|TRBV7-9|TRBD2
TGTGCCAGCAGCCCCGGGACTAGCGGGGGCATCCGCTCCTACGAGCAGTACTTC
CASSPGTSGGIRSYEQYF
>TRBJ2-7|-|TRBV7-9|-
TGTGCCAGCAGCTTAGCGAGCTCCTACGAGCAGTACTTC
CASSLASSYEQYF
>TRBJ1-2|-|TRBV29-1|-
TGCAGCGTTGAAGATCGGGGGGGGGTTGGAGGCTACACCTTC
CSVEDRGGVGGYTF
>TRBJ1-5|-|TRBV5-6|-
TGTGCCAGCAGCTTGGAGGGGAATGGACCCCAGCATTTT
CASSLEGNGPQHF
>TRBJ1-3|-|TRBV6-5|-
TGTGCCAGCAGTACAGGGTCAGGAAACACCATATATTTT
CASSTGSGNTIYF
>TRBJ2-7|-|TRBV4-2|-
TGTGCCAGCGGGAATAGGCCATACGAGCAGTACTTC
CASGNRPYEQYF
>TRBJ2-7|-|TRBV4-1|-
TGCGCCAGCAGCCAAGCAGGATCCCCCGAGCAGTACTTC
CASSQAGSPEQYF
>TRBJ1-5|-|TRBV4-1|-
TGCGCCAGCAGCCAAGTTTTTGTCCCTCCTATAACATCCTCCAATCAGCCCCAGCATTTT
CASSQVFVPPITSSNQPQHF
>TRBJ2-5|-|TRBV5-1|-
TGCGCCAGCAGCTTGGCCCTGGCGGTAGAGACCCAGTACTTC
CASSLALAVETQYF
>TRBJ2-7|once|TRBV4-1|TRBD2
TGCGCCAGCAGAACGACTAGCGGGGGATCTAGCTCCTACGAGCAGTACTTC
CASRTTSGGSSSYEQYF
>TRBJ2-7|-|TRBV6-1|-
TGTGCCAGCAGTCCAAAGGTAGGGGGCTACGAGCAGTACTTC
CASSPKVGGYEQYF
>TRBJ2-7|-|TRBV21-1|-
TGTGCCAGCAGCCTTCGACAGAGCGATTCCTACGAGCAGTACTTC
CASSLRQSDSYEQYF
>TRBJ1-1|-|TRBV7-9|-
TGTGCCAGCAGCCTAATGACTGAAGCTTTCTTT
CASSLMTEAFF
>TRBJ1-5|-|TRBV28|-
TGTGCCAGCAGTTTATACAGTTTTAACAATCAGCCCCAGCATTTT
CASSLYSFNNQPQHF
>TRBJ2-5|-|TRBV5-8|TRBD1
TGTGCCAGCAGCCCACAGGGGCACGAGACCCAGTACTTC
CASSPQGHETQYF
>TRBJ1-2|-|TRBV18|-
TGTGCCAGCTCACCGGGCCTGGGTGGCTACACCTTC
CASSPGLGGYTF
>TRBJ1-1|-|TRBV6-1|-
TGTGCCAGCAGTGAAGCGGGACTCCTCTTT
CASSEAGLLF
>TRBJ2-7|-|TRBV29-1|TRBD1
TGCAGCGCAAATACCGGATTGGACAGGGGGGACGAGCAGTACTTC
CSANTGLDRGDEQYF
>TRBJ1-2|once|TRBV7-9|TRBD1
TGTGCCAGCAGCTTACAGGGGGGGGTCTATGGCTACACCTTC
CASSLQGGVYGYTF
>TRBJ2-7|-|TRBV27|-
TGTGCCAGCGACGTCTACTACGAGCAGTACTTC
CASDVYYEQYF
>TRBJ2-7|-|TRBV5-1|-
TGCGCCACCCGGATCGGAGAAGGCTACGAGCAGTACTTC
CATRIGEGYEQYF
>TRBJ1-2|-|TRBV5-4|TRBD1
TGTGCCAGCAGCCAATCCCCGGGACAGGGCCCCCATGGCTACACCTTC
CASSQSPGQGPHGYTF
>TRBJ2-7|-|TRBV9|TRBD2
TGTGCCAGCAGCCAACACGGACTAGCGGGAACCTACGAGCAGTACTTC
CASSQHGLAGTYEQYF
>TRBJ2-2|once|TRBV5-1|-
TGCGCCAGCAGCTTGACGAGTCTCGGGGAGCTGTTTTTT
CASSLTSLGELFF
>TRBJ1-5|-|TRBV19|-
TGTGCCAGTCGAACACGGGGGGGCGGAAAGCCCCAGCATTTT
CASRTRGGGKPQHF
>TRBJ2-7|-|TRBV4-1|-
TGCGCCAGCAGCCAAGATAACGAGCAGTACTTC
CASSQDNEQYF
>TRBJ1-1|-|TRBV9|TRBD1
TGTGCCAGCAGCGTATCAGGGGGCGTTGGCACTGAAGCTTTCTTT
CASSVSGGVGTEAFF
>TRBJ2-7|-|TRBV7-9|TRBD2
TGTGCCAGCAGCCTTCGGAGGGACCTAAGACTAGCGGGGGTATACGAGCAGTACTTC
CASSLRRDLRLAGVYEQYF
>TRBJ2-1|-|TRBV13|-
TGTGCCAGCAGCTCTCGAAACAATGAGCAGTTCTTC
CASSSRNNEQFF